This T cell receptor beta chain derives from a study of radiation and T cells in renal cell carcinoma. At the level of the study: Nephrectomy followed 15 Gy stereotactic body radiation by 4 weeks. General observations from the study: Top tumor clonotypes rose in blood 2 weeks post-radiation, then contracted.

V gave up 5 bases and J gave up 1 base; unmatched junction bases: 11. Germline loops: CDR1 MNHEY, CDR2 SMNVEV (reference sequence). This CDR3 is built from 17 residues. Indicated time point: baseline pretreatment blood. Described treatment: 15 Gy SBRT to primary tumor, nephrectomy 4 weeks later. Blood was sampled at baseline, 2 weeks and 4 weeks after SBRT. The tumor was a clear cell renal cell carcinoma. With respect to this clone: Its cognate antigen is unknown.

Libraries were prepared by immunoSEQ multiplex PCR; TCRdb keeps only in-frame clonotypes and omits some of them. This table has 150,000 or so clones, about 88% appearing once. Sequencing was performed on blood, taken from a patient whose treatment included radiotherapy and nephrectomy. The source is a woman aged 70-85 years with renal cell carcinoma. The chain joins TRBV27 to TRBJ2-3; TRBD2 matches at 8 bases. CDR3 protein: CASSLRVSGARTDTQYF. The CDR3, as DNA: TGTGCCAGCAGTCTTCGGGTTAGCGGGGCTCGCACAGATACGCAGTATTTT.